This TCR beta chain was recovered during a study of blood T cell repertoires in COVID-19. There are 14 residues in the CDR3. Trimming took 3 bases from V and 6 from J, leaving 9 bases between them. Germline V CDR1 and CDR2: SNHLY, FYNNEI. In the study's own analysis: Cell counts per sample came from amplifying reference gene primers. The repertoire was sequenced with immunoSEQ multiplex PCR; TCRdb's copy has only in-frame clones and lacks some. D and trimming come from the DNA, and the V and J calls and clone size come from that table. Altogether over 55,000 clones are present, 80% to 90% being singletons, with the ten largest covering approximately 4.7%.

This sequence joins TRBV2 and TRBJ1-6; D possibly corresponds to TRBD1 (5 bases). Sequencing was performed on peripheral blood. The receptor comes from a human donor in a cohort sampled during active COVID-19. The CDR3 region has the DNA TGTGCCAGCAGTGACAGGGTGGCTAATTCACCCCTCCACTTT. Translating gives CASSDRVANSPLHF.